The 29 T cell receptor beta chains in this list originate from one sample, sequenced in a study of blood T cell repertoires in COVID-19. Method: immunoSEQ multiplex PCR; TCRdb's copy keeps in-frame clones and lacks some. The data hold around 150,000 clones, with under 80% observed a single time. The specimen sequenced was peripheral blood. Receptors were obtained from a man between 60 and 75 years old with acute or convalescent COVID-19.

V gene TRBV5-5 combines with J gene TRBJ2-3, with TRBD1 identical over 7 bases. The CDR3 extends over 16 amino acids. Per the germline V gene, CDR1 is SGHKS and CDR2 is YYEKEE (reference sequence). V dropped 1 base and J dropped 0; count of bases not matched to a gene: 5. The CDR3, as DNA: TGTGCCAGCAGCTTGACAGGGGATATTAGCACAGATACGCAGTATTTT. Encoded protein: CASSLTGDISTDTQYF. The variable domain in full, with the rest retrieved from reference TRBV5-5 and TRBJ2-3, is DAGVTQSPTHLIKTRGQQVTLRCSPISGHKSVSWYQQVLGQGPQFIFQYYEKEERGRGNFPDRFSARQFPNYSSELNVNALLLGDSALYLCASSLTGDISTDTQYFGPGTRLTVL.

CDR3 nucleotide sequence: TGTGCCAGCAGTTTTACCGGTTACGGGGAGCTGTTTTTT. Its translation is CASSFTGYGELFF. V usage is TRBV12-3 or TRBV12-4 and J usage is TRBJ2-2; unclear D gene. The CDR3 is made up of 13 amino acids. Trimming pared 3 bases from V and 7 bases from J, leaving 9 bases between.

This clone was seen once. V is TRBV19 and J is TRBJ1-2; D is uncertain. V gave up 1 base and J gave up 4 bases, with 13 bases separating them. The CDR3 has 15 residues. From germline, CDR1 is LNHDA and CDR2 SQIVND (reference sequence). CDR3: CASSIGGWLGYGYTF. The DNA for the CDR3 is TGTGCCAGTAGTATAGGAGGATGGTTAGGCTATGGCTACACCTTC. Full variable domain (outside the CDR3, taken from reference TRBV19 and TRBJ1-2): DGGITQSPKYLFRKEGQNVTLSCEQNLNHDAMYWYRQDPGQGLRLIYYSQIVNDFQKGDIAEGYSVSREKKESFPLTVTSAQKNPTAFYLCASSIGGWLGYGYTFGSGTRLTVV.

The chain has TRBV7-7 and TRBJ2-5, with a tentative D call TRBD1 (6 bases). The V gene's germline CDR1 is SSHAT and CDR2 FNYEAQ (reference sequence). V lost 5 bases and J lost 4, with 11 bases in between. The CDR3 length is 13 residues. CDR3 region: CASSPVRGETQYF. CDR3 sequence (DNA): TGTGCCAGCAGCCCTGTCAGGGGAGAGACCCAGTACTTC. Combining the CDR3 with reference TRBV7-7 and TRBJ2-5 gives the whole variable domain GAGVSQSPRYKVTKRGQDVTLRCDPISSHATLYWYQQALGQGPEFLTYFNYEAQPDKSGLPSDRFSAERPEGSISTLTIQRTEQRDSAMYRCASSPVRGETQYFGPGTRLLVL.

The gene calls are TRBV29-1 and TRBJ1-2; weak D call: TRBD1 (5 bases). Trimming stripped 0 bases from V and 8 bases from J, with 10 bases between. Germline CDR1 reads SQVTM; CDR2 reads ANQGSEA. The length of the CDR3 is 12 residues. The CDR3 sequence is CSVEDPGEGYTF. CDR3 sequence (DNA): TGCAGCGTTGAAGATCCGGGGGAGGGCTACACCTTC.

The chain has TRBV5-1 and TRBJ2-2; no firm D call. From germline, CDR1 is SGHRS and CDR2 YFSETQ. Deletions cut 0 bases from V and 5 bases from J, with 8 bases between. The CDR3 runs 14 residues. The DNA for the CDR3 is TGCGCCAGCAGCTTGGAAACAGCTACCGGGGAGCTGTTTTTT. Its protein product is CASSLETATGELFF. Based on the CDR3 plus reference TRBV5-1 and TRBJ2-2, the full variable domain is KAGVTQTPRYLIKTRGQQVTLSCSPISGHRSVSWYQQTPGQGLQFLFEYFSETQRNKGNFPGRFSGRQFSNSRSEMNVSTLELGDSALYLCASSLETATGELFFGEGSRLTVL.

This sequence joins TRBV2 and TRBJ2-2; 7 bases map to TRBD2. The CDR3 runs to 15 residues. Germline V gene lookup returns CDR1 SNHLY and CDR2 FYNNEI. After removal of 2 bases from V and 0 bases from J, the junction contained 0 bases not matched to a gene. CDR3 protein: CASSELAANTGELFF. DNA of the CDR3: TGTGCCAGCAGTGAACTAGCGGCGAACACCGGGGAGCTGTTTTTT.

The chain recombines TRBV7-3 with TRBJ2-3; 7 nucleotides align to TRBD1. V lost 1 base, J lost 1 base, and 2 bases stayed unmatched. The CDR3 length is 15 residues. CDR1 SGHTA and CDR2 FQGTGA come from the germline V gene. DNA for the CDR3: TGTGCCAGCAGCTTAAGAGGGGGCGGCACAGATACGCAGTATTTT. Encoded protein: CASSLRGGGTDTQYF.

This clone was seen a few times. This rearrangement joins TRBV3-1 (or the pseudogene TRBV3-2) to TRBJ2-7, with 7 bases fitting TRBD2. Germline CDR1 LGHDT, CDR2 YNNKEL (reference sequence). The CDR3 is 15 residues long. The V gene end was trimmed by 4 bases and the J gene end by 3 bases; junction bases not matched to a gene: 9. The CDR3 region is CASSPGLGELYEQYF. The CDR3 DNA follows: TGTGCCAGCAGCCCAGGACTAGGGGAGCTCTACGAGCAGTACTTC.

The chain couples TRBV5-1 to TRBJ2-7, with 11 bases lining up with TRBD2. Germline-derived CDR1 and CDR2 are SGHRS and YFSETQ. The CDR3 is made up of 16 amino acids. Trimming cost V 0 bases and J 4 bases; bases outside gene matches: 6. In DNA form, the CDR3 reads TGCGCCAGCAGCTTGGGGACTAGCGGGTTTGGATACGAGCAGTACTTC. Residues: CASSLGTSGFGYEQYF.

The chain is built from TRBV27 and TRBJ2-1; the match to TRBD2 covers 12 bases. This CDR3 is built from 15 residues. In germline, CDR1 is MNHEY, CDR2 SMNVEV (reference sequence). Germline trimming cut 5 bases from V and 10 bases from J; bases unmatched to any gene: 9. CDR3 loop: CASSQLAGGPGEQFF. The CDR3 region has the DNA TGTGCCAGCAGTCAGCTAGCGGGAGGGCCTGGAGAGCAGTTCTTC.

V usage is TRBV28 and J usage is TRBJ2-1; 14 nucleotides agree with TRBD2. Germline V lookup: CDR1 MDHEN, CDR2 SYDVKM. The CDR3 is made up of 18 amino acids. Trimming removed 4 bases from V and 0 bases from J; junction bases left unmatched: 5. The CDR3 region has the DNA TGTGCCAGCAGTTGGGGACTAGCGGGAGCGAGCTCCTACAATGAGCAGTTCTTC. Its translation: CASSWGLAGASSYNEQFF.

J is TRBJ1-2 and V is TRBV4-2, with 8 nucleotides matching TRBD1. From germline, CDR1 is LGHNA and CDR2 YNFKEQ. Trimming took 3 bases from V and 3 from J; bases not matched to a gene: 6. This CDR3 is built from 15 residues. In DNA, the CDR3 is TGTGCCAGCAGCCAGGCCGGGACAGGCCACTATGGCTACACCTTC. Translating it yields CASSQAGTGHYGYTF.

The V gene is TRBV11-2, the J gene TRBJ1-1; D is perhaps TRBD1 (6 bases). Trimming removed 0 bases at V and 8 bases at J, with 10 bases between. Germline loops: CDR1 SGHAT, CDR2 FQNNGV. CDR3 length: 13 amino acids. The CDR3 DNA reads TGTGCCAGCAGCTTAGATCGGGGGGCAGAAGCTTTCTTT. Amino acids: CASSLDRGAEAFF.

V gene TRBV3-1 (or the pseudogene TRBV3-2) combines with J gene TRBJ1-3; D remains ambiguous. CDR1 and CDR2 (germline): LGHDT, YNNKEL (reference sequence). This CDR3 has 14 residues. Trimming took 6 bases from V and 1 from J, leaving 10 bases between them. The DNA for the CDR3 is TGTGCCAGCAGTAGGACTGAGTCTGGAAACACCATATATTTT. It is translated as CASSRTESGNTIYF.

The V gene is TRBV30, the J gene TRBJ2-1, with a tentative D call TRBD2 (6 bases). The CDR3 covers 16 residues. In germline, CDR1 is GTSNPN, CDR2 SVGIG (reference sequence). The V and J ends lost 0 bases and 4 bases respectively, with 16 bases between them. CDR3 DNA: TGTGCCTGGAGTGTACTGGAGGGCCCCCATTACAATGAGCAGTTCTTC. Protein: CAWSVLEGPHYNEQFF. Variable domain in full (rest from reference TRBV30 and TRBJ2-1): SQTIHQWPATLVQPVGSPLSLECTVEGTSNPNLYWYRQAAGRGLQLLFYSVGIGQISSEVPQNLSASRPQDRQFILSSKKLLLSDSGFYLCAWSVLEGPHYNEQFFGPGTRLTVL.

The chain recombines TRBV18 with TRBJ1-2; D is perhaps TRBD1 (5 bases). Trimming took 3 bases from V and 0 from J, leaving 11 bases between them. Germline CDR1 KGHSH, CDR2 LQKENI. CDR3 size: 15 residues. CDR3 region: CASSPAGQTNYGYTF. In nucleotides, the CDR3 is TGTGCCAGCTCACCCGCGGGGCAGACTAACTATGGCTACACCTTC. Full variable domain (rest looked up from reference TRBV18 and TRBJ1-2): NAGVMQNPRHLVRRRGQEARLRCSPMKGHSHVYWYRQLPEEGLKFMVYLQKENIIDESGMPKERFSAEFPKEGPSILRIQQVVRGDSAAYFCASSPAGQTNYGYTFGSGTRLTVV.

The V gene is TRBV18, the J gene TRBJ1-2, with 8 bases lining up with TRBD1. CDR1 KGHSH and CDR2 LQKENI come from the germline V gene. This CDR3 contains 15 residues. The V gene end was trimmed by 4 bases and the J gene end by 3 bases; junction bases not matched to a gene: 7. The CDR3 DNA follows: TGTGCCAGCTCACTCCCTGACAGGGGTTACTATGGCTACACCTTC. It yields the protein CASSLPDRGYYGYTF.

This chain uses TRBV14 with TRBJ2-1; 8 bases fit TRBD1. This CDR3 has 15 residues. The V segment lost 0 bases and the J segment 4 bases; nucleotides outside the gene matches: 2. Germline CDR1 is SGHDN and CDR2 is FVKESK. DNA for the CDR3: TGTGCCAGCAGCCAAGACAGGGGGCTGTACAATGAGCAGTTCTTC. Residues: CASSQDRGLYNEQFF.

The chain uses TRBV30 and TRBJ2-7, with D perhaps matching TRBD1 (6 bases). Germline V gene data show CDR1 as GTSNPN and CDR2 as SVGIG (reference sequence). Trimming left V 1 base short and J 2 bases short, with 9 bases between. This CDR3 comprises 13 residues. The DNA of the CDR3 is TGTGCCTGGAGTGCGGGACACACCTACGAGCAGTACTTC. Amino acid sequence: CAWSAGHTYEQYF.

The chain joins TRBV5-4 to TRBJ2-7, with D possibly being TRBD2 (7 bases). Germline loops: CDR1 SGHNT, CDR2 YYREEE (reference sequence). Deletions cut 4 bases from V and 1 base from J, with 18 bases between. This CDR3 has 16 amino acids. This CDR3 is CASSPRGGASSYEQYF. Written as DNA, the CDR3 is TGTGCCAGCAGCCCGAGGGGGGGGGCCTCATCCTACGAGCAGTACTTC.

The chain carries TRBV6-5 and TRBJ2-1; 9 bases are a match to TRBD1. Germline V gene lookup returns CDR1 MNHEY and CDR2 SVGAGI. CDR3 size: 15 residues. V was pared by 4 bases and J by 6 bases, with 7 bases of the junction left unmatched. The CDR3 protein is CASSFRDRVSNEQFF. The DNA of the CDR3 is TGTGCCAGCAGTTTCCGGGACAGGGTCTCCAATGAGCAGTTCTTC.

CDR3 loop: CASSYRDRLYEQYF. The CDR3, as DNA: TGTGCCAGCAGTTACCGGGACAGGTTGTACGAGCAGTACTTC. The V and J genes are TRBV6-5 and TRBJ2-7, with TRBD1 matching 8 bases. Germline CDR1 and CDR2: MNHEY and SVGAGI. The CDR3 extends over 14 amino acids. V shed 2 bases and J 4 bases; nucleotides not matched to a gene: 4.

The V gene is TRBV27, the J gene TRBJ1-2; tentative D call: TRBD1 (6 bases). There are 16 residues in the CDR3. Germline values: CDR1 MNHEY, CDR2 SMNVEV (reference sequence). Trimming cost V 2 bases and J 5 bases, with 18 bases left between them. The CDR3 loop is CASSLDSTGGGYGYTF. The CDR3 coding sequence is TGTGCCAGCAGTTTAGATTCGACAGGAGGAGGTTATGGCTACACCTTC.

In this sample, this clone turned up a few times. The chain couples TRBV2 to TRBJ2-7; 8 positions match TRBD1. Germline V gene data show CDR1 as SNHLY and CDR2 as FYNNEI. V trimming: 2 bases; J trimming: 4 bases; junction bases outside the gene matches: 7. The CDR3 sequence is 15 residues long. The DNA for the CDR3 is TGTGCCAGCAGTGAATGGACAGGGCGTCTTTACGAGCAGTACTTC. Encoded protein: CASSEWTGRLYEQYF.

This clone has just a few counts. The chain is built from TRBV5-1 and TRBJ1-2; TRBD1 matches at 8 bases. V trimming: 3 bases; J trimming: 3 bases; junction bases outside the gene matches: 1. This CDR3 comprises 13 residues. The germline V gene encodes CDR1 SGHRS and CDR2 YFSETQ. DNA of the CDR3: TGCGCCAGCAGCTCGACAGGGGACTATGGCTACACCTTC. As protein: CASSSTGDYGYTF.

This clone was observed many times. J is TRBJ2-7 and V is TRBV6-5; D is possibly TRBD1 (5 bases). The V end lost 7 bases, the J end lost 0 bases, and 10 bases lay between the germline ends. The germline V gene encodes CDR1 MNHEY and CDR2 SVGAGI. The CDR3 spans 13 residues. The CDR3 is CASKDIVSYEQYF. The CDR3 DNA reads as TGTGCCAGCAAGGACATCGTCTCCTACGAGCAGTACTTC.

The V call is TRBV27, the J call TRBJ2-2, with TRBD1 matching over 7 bases. The CDR3 consists of 15 residues. In germline, CDR1 is MNHEY, CDR2 SMNVEV (reference sequence). Germline trimming cut 3 bases from V and 4 bases from J; bases unmatched to any gene: 5. The CDR3 here is CASSFPGQLTGELFF. The CDR3 nucleotides read TGTGCCAGCAGTTTTCCGGGACAGCTCACCGGGGAGCTGTTTTTT.

This clone was counted only a few times. The J gene is TRBJ1-2, the V gene TRBV18; D gene ambiguous. This CDR3 has 13 amino acids. CDR1 is KGHSH, CDR2 LQKENI, per germline. V lost 3 bases, J lost 2 bases, and 7 bases lay in between. The DNA for the CDR3 is TGTGCCAGCTCACCTGGCAGGAACTATGGCTACACCTTC. This sequence encodes CASSPGRNYGYTF.